The clone carrying this T cell receptor beta chain was observed once. Profiled with immunoSEQ multiplex PCR; TCRdb holds only in-frame clones, not every one. The table lists about 32,000 clones, about 89% of them singletons. This record belongs to a study of OX40 agonist ivuxolimab in advanced cancers. Trimming cost V 0 bases and J 7 bases, with 10 bases left between them. The germline V gene has CDR1 SGDLS and CDR2 YYNGEE. This CDR3 spans 13 amino acids. V is TRBV9 and J is TRBJ1-2; unclear D gene. Sequences were derived from CD4+ or CD8+ T cells sorted from blood, sampled in a trial of the OX40 agonist ivuxolimab. The clonotype comes from an adult with an advanced solid tumor such as melanoma, head and neck, liver or kidney cancer. CDR3 in amino acids: CASSVAGGVGYTF. CDR3 coding DNA: TGTGCCAGCAGCGTAGCCGGCGGTGTTGGCTACACCTTC.